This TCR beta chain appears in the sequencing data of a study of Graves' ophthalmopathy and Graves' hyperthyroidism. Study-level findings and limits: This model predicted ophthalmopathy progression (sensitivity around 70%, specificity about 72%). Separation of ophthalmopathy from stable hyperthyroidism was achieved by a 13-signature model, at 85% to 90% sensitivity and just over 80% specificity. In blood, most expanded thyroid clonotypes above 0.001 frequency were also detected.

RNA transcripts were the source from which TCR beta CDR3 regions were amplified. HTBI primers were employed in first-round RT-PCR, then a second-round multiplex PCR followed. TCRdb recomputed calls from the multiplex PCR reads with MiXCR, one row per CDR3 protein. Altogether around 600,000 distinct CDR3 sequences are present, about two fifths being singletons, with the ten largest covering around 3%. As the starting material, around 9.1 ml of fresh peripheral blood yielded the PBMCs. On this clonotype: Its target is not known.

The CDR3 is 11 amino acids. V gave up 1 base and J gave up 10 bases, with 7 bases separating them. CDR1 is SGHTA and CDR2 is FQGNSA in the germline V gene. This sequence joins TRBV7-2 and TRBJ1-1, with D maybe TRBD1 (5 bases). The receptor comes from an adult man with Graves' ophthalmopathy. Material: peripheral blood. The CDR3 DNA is TGTGCCAGCAGCTTAGTCGGGGGAGCTTTCTTT. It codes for CASSLVGGAFF.